These T cell receptor delta chains were read from a single sample in a study of gamma-delta chains in newborns, infants, children. TCRdb reanalyzed the reads using CATT. Of some 10,000 delta-chain clones detected, approximately 9% appear once; the ten largest clones hold approximately 3.8%. Sequenced: blood. These receptors were collected from a child who was a newborn, infant or young child, either healthy, febrile or measles-vaccinated (not recorded which). Both conserved end residues are trimmed from each CDR3.

j_call	v_call	cdr3_aa
TRDJ1	TRDV2	ACDHVLGDTPTDKLI
TRDJ1	TRDV2	ACATTTTSTGYTLI
TRDJ1	TRDV2	ACDMMGDPSSDKLI
TRDJ1	TRDV2	ACDTVEEGDTDKLI
TRDJ1	TRDV2	ACDTIGRGYTDKLI
TRDJ3	TRDV2	ACDTGELGDSSWDTRQMF
TRDJ1	TRDV2	ACDTLGDRRYTDKLI
TRDJ1	TRDV2	ACDPLSPDTRGRNTDKLI
TRDJ1	TRDV2	ACDTLGGYGDKLI
TRDJ2	TRDV2	ACDTLLGPLTAQLF
TRDJ3	TRDV2	ACDTLGIDSWDTRQMF
TRDJ1	TRDV2	ACDTVGGAETDKLI
TRDJ3	TRDV2	ACDTVLGDTRWDTRQMF
TRDJ1	TRDV2	ACDSVFTGGYELLTDKLI
TRDJ1	TRDV2	ACDVLGDRTDKLI
TRDJ1	TRDV2	ACDPLLTDKLI
TRDJ1	TRDV2	ACDSLQTLGTDKLI
TRDJ3	TRDV2	ACDTVLGDASWDTRQMF
TRDJ1	TRDV2	ACDTVGGYGGTDKLI
TRDJ1	TRDV2	ACGSLTGDDKLI
TRDJ1	TRDV2	ACDTLGTEDIDKLI
TRDJ3	TRDV2	ACDTVGGSSWDTRQMF
TRDJ2	TRAV29/DV5	AASAGIYWGIRGAQLF
TRDJ1	TRDV2	ACDTLGSFLRGTGKLI
TRDJ1	TRDV2	ACDTLTGGPAIGDTDKLI
TRDJ2	TRDV2	ACDTVLGIALTAQLF
TRDJ1	TRDV2	ACFTGGLKFGLI
TRDJ3	TRDV2	ACDTTGGYGGSWDTRQMF
TRDJ1	TRDV2	ACDTLLLGDATTDKLI
TRDJ1	TRDV2	ACDTVGGSTPYTDKLI
TRDJ1	TRDV2	ACDTVGGGTDKLI
TRDJ2	TRDV2	ACDTLLGGYLTLTAQLF
TRDJ3	TRDV2	ACDTLGDAHLSWDTRQMF
TRDJ2	TRDV2	ACDTWDPTAQLF
TRDJ1	TRDV2	ACDSLGDSTDKLI
TRDJ3	TRDV2	ACDTVGGTEGSWDTRQMF
TRDJ1	TRDV2	ACDTVTGGFSGTDKLI
TRDJ3	TRDV2	ACDLLGDTSWDTRQMF
TRDJ3	TRDV2	ACDTWGSIRSWDTRQMF
TRDJ1	TRDV2	ACDPLASYTDKLI
TRDJ3	TRDV2	ACDTPTGGFSSWDTRQMF
TRDJ1	TRDV2	ACDTVGGEGKLI